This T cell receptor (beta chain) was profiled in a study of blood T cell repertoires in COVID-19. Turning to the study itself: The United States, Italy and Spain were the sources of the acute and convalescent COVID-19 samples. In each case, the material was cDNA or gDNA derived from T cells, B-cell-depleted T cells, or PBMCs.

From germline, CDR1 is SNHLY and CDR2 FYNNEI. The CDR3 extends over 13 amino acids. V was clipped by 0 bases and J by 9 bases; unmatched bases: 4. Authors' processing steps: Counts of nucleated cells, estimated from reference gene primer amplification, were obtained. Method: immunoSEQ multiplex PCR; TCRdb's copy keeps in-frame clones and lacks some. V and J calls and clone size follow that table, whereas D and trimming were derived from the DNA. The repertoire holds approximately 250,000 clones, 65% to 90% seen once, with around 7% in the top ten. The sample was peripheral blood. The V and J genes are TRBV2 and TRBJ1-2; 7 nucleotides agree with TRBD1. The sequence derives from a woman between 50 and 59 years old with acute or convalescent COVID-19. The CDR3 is CASSEAGGNSYTF. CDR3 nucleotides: TGTGCCAGCAGTGAAGCAGGGGGCAATAGCTACACCTTC.